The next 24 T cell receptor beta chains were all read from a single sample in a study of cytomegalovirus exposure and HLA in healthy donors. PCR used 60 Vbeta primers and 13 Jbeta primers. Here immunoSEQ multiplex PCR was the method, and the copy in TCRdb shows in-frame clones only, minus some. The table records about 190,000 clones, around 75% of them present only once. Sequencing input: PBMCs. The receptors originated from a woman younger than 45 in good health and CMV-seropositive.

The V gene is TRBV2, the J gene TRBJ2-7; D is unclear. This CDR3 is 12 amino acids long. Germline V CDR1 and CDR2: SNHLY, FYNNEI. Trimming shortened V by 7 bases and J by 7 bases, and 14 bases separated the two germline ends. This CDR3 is CASTLAVREQYF. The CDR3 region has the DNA TGTGCCAGCACCCTCGCGGTACGGGAGCAGTACTTC. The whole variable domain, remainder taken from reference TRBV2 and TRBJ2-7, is EPEVTQTPSHQVTQMGQEVILRCVPISNHLYFYWYRQILGQKVEFLVSFYNNEISEKSEIFDDQFSVERPDGSNFTLKIRSTKLEDSAMYFCASTLAVREQYFGPGTRLTVT.

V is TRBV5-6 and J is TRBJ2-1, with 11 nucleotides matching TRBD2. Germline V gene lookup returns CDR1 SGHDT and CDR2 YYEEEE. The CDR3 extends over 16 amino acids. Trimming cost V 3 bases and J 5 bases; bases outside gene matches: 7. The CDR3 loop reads CASSYAPGLADNEQFF. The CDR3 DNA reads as TGTGCCAGCAGCTACGCTCCGGGACTAGCGGACAATGAGCAGTTCTTC.

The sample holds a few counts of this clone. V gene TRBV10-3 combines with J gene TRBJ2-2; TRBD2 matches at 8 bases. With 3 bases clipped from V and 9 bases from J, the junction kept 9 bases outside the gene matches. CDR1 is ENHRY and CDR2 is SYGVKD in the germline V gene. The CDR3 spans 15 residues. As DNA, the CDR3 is TGTGCCATCAGTGAACCGGGACTAGGAGGCCGGGAGCTGTTTTTT. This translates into CAISEPGLGGRELFF.

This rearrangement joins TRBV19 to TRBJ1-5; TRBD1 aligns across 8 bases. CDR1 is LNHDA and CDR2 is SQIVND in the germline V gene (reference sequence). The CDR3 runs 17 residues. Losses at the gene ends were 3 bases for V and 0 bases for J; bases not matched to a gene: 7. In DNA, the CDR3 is TGTGCCAGTAGTATGTGGATCGGGACAGGTAGCAATCAGCCCCAGCATTTT. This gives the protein CASSMWIGTGSNQPQHF. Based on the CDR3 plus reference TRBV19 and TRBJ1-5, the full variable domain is DGGITQSPKYLFRKEGQNVTLSCEQNLNHDAMYWYRQDPGQGLRLIYYSQIVNDFQKGDIAEGYSVSREKKESFPLTVTSAQKNPTAFYLCASSMWIGTGSNQPQHFGDGTRLSIL.

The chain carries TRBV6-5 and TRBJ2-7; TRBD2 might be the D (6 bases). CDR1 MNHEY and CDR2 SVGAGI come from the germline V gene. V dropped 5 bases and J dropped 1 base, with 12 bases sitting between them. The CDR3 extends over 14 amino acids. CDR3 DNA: TGTGCCAGCAGTCTACGGGAGTATTCCTACGAGCAGTACTTC. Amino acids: CASSLREYSYEQYF.

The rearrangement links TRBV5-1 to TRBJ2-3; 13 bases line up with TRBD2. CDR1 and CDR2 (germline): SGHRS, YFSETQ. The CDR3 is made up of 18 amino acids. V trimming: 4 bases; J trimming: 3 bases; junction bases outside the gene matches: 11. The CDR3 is CASSLTGTSGIWTDTQYF. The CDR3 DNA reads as TGCGCCAGCAGCCTAACCGGGACTAGCGGGATTTGGACAGATACGCAGTATTTT.

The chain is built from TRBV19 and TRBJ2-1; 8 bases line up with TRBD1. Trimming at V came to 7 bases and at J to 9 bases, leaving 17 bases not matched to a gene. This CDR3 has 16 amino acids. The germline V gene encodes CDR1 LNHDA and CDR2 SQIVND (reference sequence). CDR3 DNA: TGTGCCAGTACCTCTAACCCCGGGACAGGAACGAGTGAGCAGTTCTTC. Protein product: CASTSNPGTGTSEQFF. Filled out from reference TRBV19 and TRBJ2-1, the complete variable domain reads DGGITQSPKYLFRKEGQNVTLSCEQNLNHDAMYWYRQDPGQGLRLIYYSQIVNDFQKGDIAEGYSVSREKKESFPLTVTSAQKNPTAFYLCASTSNPGTGTSEQFFGPGTRLTVL.

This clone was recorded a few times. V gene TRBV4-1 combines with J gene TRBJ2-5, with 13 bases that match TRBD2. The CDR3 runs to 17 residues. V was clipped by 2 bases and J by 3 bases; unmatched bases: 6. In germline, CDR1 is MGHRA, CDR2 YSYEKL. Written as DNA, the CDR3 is TGCGCCAGCAGCCAACCCTACGGACTAGCGGGAGAAGAGACCCAGTACTTC. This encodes CASSQPYGLAGEETQYF.

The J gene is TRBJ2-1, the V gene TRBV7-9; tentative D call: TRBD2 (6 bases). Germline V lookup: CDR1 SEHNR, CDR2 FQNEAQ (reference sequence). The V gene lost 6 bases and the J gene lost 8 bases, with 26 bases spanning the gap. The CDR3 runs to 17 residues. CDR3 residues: CASRPRLGHRWSDEQFF. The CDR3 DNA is TGTGCCAGCAGACCGAGACTAGGACACCGGTGGAGCGATGAGCAGTTCTTC.

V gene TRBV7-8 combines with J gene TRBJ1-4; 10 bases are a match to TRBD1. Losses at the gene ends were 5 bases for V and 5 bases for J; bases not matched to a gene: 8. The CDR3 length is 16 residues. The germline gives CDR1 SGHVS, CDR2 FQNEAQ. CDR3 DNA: TGTGCCAGCAGCCCCGGGGCGGGACAGGGGAATGAAAAACTGTTTTTT. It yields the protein CASSPGAGQGNEKLFF.

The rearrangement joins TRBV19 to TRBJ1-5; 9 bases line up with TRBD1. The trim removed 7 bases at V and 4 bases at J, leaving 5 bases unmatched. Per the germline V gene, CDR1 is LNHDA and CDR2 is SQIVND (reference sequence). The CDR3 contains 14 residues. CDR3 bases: TGTGCCAGTAACCCGACAGGGGGAAATCAGCCCCAGCATTTT. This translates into CASNPTGGNQPQHF.

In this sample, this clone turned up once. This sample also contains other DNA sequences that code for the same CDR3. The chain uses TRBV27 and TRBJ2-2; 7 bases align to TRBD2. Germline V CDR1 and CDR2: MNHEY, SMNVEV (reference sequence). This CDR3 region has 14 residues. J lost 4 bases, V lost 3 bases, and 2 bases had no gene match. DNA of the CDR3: TGTGCCAGCAGTTTGCGGGGGAGCACCGGGGAGCTGTTTTTT. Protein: CASSLRGSTGELFF.

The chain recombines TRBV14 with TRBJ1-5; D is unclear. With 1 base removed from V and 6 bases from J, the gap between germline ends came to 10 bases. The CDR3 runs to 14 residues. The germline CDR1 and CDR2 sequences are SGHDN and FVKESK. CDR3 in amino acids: CASSQGFAGQPQHF. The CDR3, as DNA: TGTGCCAGCAGCCAAGGATTCGCCGGTCAGCCCCAGCATTTT.

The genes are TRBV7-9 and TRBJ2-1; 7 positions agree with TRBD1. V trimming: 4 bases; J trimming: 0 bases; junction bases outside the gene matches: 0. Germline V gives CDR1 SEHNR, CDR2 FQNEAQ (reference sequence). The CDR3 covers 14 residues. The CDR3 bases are TGTGCCAGCAGCTGGACAGGCTCCTACAATGAGCAGTTCTTC. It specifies CASSWTGSYNEQFF.

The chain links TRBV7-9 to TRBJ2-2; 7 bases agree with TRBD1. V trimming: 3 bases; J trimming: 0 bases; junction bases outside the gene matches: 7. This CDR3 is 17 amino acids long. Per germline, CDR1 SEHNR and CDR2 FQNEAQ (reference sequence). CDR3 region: CASSFPRGGANTGELFF. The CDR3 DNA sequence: TGTGCCAGCAGCTTCCCCCGAGGGGGCGCGAACACCGGGGAGCTGTTTTTT. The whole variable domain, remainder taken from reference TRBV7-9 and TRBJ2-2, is DTGVSQNPRHKITKRGQNVTFRCDPISEHNRLYWYRQTLGQGPEFLTYFQNEAQLEKSRLLSDRFSAERPKGSFSTLEIQRTEQGDSAMYLCASSFPRGGANTGELFFGEGSRLTVL.

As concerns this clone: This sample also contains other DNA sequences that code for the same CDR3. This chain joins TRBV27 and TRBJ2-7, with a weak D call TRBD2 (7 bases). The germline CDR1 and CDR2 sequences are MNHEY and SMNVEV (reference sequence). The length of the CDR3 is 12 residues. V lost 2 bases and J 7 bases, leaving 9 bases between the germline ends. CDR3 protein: CASSLRGGEQYF. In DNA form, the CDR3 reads TGTGCCAGCAGTTTAAGGGGGGGGGAGCAGTACTTC.

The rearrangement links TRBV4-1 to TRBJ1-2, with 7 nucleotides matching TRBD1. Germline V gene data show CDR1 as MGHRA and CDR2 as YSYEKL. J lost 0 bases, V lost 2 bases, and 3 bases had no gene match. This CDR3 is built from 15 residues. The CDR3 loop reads CASSQTGASNYGYTF. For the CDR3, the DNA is TGCGCCAGCAGCCAAACAGGGGCGTCTAACTATGGCTACACCTTC.

The CDR3 sequence is CASLSPYEQYF. The CDR3 DNA sequence: TGTGCCAGCCTAAGTCCATACGAGCAGTACTTC. This chain connects TRBV6-1 to TRBJ2-5, with D uncertain. Matching the DNA end better, TRBJ2-7 makes the J call doubtful. The germline gives CDR1 MNHNS, CDR2 SASEGT. The CDR3 spans 11 residues.

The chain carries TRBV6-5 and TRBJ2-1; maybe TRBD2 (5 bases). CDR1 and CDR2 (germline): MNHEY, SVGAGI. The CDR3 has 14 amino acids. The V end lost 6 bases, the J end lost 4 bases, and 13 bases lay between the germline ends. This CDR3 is CASSRTAGYNEQFF. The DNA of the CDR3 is TGTGCCAGCAGCCGCACGGCGGGTTACAATGAGCAGTTCTTC.

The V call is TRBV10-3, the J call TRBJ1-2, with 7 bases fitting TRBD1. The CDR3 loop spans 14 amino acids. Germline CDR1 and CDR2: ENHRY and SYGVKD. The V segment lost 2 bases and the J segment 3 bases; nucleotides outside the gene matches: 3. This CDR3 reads CAISEVGGDYGYTF. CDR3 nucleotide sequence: TGTGCCATCAGTGAGGTAGGGGGCGACTATGGCTACACCTTC.

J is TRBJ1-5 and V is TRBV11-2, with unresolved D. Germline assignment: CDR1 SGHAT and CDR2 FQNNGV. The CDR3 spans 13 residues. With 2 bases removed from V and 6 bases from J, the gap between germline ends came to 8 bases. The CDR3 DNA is TGTGCCAGCAGCTTAAATGGCGGTCAGCCCCAGCATTTT. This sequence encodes CASSLNGGQPQHF.

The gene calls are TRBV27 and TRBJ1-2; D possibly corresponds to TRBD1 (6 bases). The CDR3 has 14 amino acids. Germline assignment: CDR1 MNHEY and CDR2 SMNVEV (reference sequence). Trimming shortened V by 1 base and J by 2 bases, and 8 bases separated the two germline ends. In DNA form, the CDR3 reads TGTGCCAGCAGTTTATTAGGACAGAACTATGGCTACACCTTC. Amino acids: CASSLLGQNYGYTF.

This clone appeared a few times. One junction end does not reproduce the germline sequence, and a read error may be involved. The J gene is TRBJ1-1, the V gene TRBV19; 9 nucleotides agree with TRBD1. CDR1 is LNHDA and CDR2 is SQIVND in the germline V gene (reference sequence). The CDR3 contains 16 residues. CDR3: CASRRQGGSANTKAFF. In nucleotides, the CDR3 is TGTGCCAGTAGGCGACAGGGGGGGTCGGCGAACACTAAAGCTTTCTTT.

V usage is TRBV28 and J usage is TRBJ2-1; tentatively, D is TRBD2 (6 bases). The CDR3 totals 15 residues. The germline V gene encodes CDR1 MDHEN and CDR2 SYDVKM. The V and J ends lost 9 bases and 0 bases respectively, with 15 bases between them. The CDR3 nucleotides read TGTGCCAGTAATAGCGGAGAAGCCTCCTACAATGAGCAGTTCTTC. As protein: CASNSGEASYNEQFF.